This is a list of T cell receptor beta chains from one sample in a study of OX40 agonist ivuxolimab in advanced cancers. Sequencing was performed with immunoSEQ multiplex PCR; in TCRdb, only in-frame clones are kept and a portion is missing. Here the sample spans some 40,000 clones, around 90% being singletons. Material: CD4+ or CD8+ T cells sorted from blood, obtained in a trial of the OX40 agonist ivuxolimab. The receptor set was obtained from an adult with an advanced solid tumor such as melanoma, head and neck, liver or kidney cancer. The CDR3 runs from the conserved cysteine through the conserved F or W. The D gene is left open where the match is weak. Clone size appears in some rows only: once, few, many, or a class for an expanded clone.

v_gene: TRBV27; j_gene: TRBJ1-2; abundance: once; d_gene: NA; CDR3nt: TGTGCCAGCAGTGTCGAGGCAGGGTTTTTCTATGGCTACACCTTC; CDR3aa: CASSVEAGFFYGYTF
v_gene: TRBV7-9; j_gene: TRBJ1-2; abundance: NA; d_gene: NA; CDR3nt: TGTGCCAGCAGCTCCGCAGGGGCAGGCTATGGCTACACCTTC; CDR3aa: CASSSAGAGYGYTF
v_gene: TRBV7-8; j_gene: TRBJ2-3; abundance: NA; d_gene: NA; CDR3nt: TGTGCCAGCAGCTTACCGGACCTCTTAGCAGATACGCAGTATTTT; CDR3aa: CASSLPDLLADTQYF
v_gene: TRBV6-4; j_gene: TRBJ1-1; abundance: few; d_gene: NA; CDR3nt: TGTGCCAGCAGTGACGGGACGAACACTGAAGCTTTCTTT; CDR3aa: CASSDGTNTEAFF
v_gene: TRBV7-9; j_gene: TRBJ1-4; abundance: NA; d_gene: TRBD1; CDR3nt: TGTGCCAGCAGCTTGACAGGGGCTAATGAAAAACTGTTTTTT; CDR3aa: CASSLTGANEKLFF
v_gene: TRBV30; j_gene: TRBJ2-7; abundance: NA; d_gene: TRBD2; CDR3nt: TGTGCCTGGAGCATCGGACTAGTCGAGCAGTACTTC; CDR3aa: CAWSIGLVEQYF
v_gene: TRBV27; j_gene: TRBJ2-3; abundance: NA; d_gene: NA; CDR3nt: TGTGCCAGCAGCCTCATCATTACAGATACGCAGTATTTT; CDR3aa: CASSLIITDTQYF
v_gene: TRBV15; j_gene: TRBJ2-7; abundance: NA; d_gene: NA; CDR3nt: TGTGCCACCAGCAGAGGCCAGGGCGGAAGGTACGAGCAGTACTTC; CDR3aa: CATSRGQGGRYEQYF
v_gene: TRBV5-6; j_gene: TRBJ2-1; abundance: NA; d_gene: NA; CDR3nt: TGTGCCAGCAGCTCCCCCCGGGACACGGATCCCAGTGAGCAGTTCTTC; CDR3aa: CASSSPRDTDPSEQFF
v_gene: TRBV2; j_gene: TRBJ2-7; abundance: NA; d_gene: NA; CDR3nt: TGTGCCAGCAGTGACTTGGGCCCTTACTACGAGCAGTACTTC; CDR3aa: CASSDLGPYYEQYF
v_gene: TRBV15; j_gene: TRBJ2-3; abundance: NA; d_gene: NA; CDR3nt: TGTGCCACCGCAGCAACTCGCACAGATACGCAGTATTTT; CDR3aa: CATAATRTDTQYF
v_gene: TRBV4-1; j_gene: TRBJ2-7; abundance: once; d_gene: NA; CDR3nt: TGCGCCAGCAGCCCCCGGGACGGCGGCTACGAGCAGTACTTC; CDR3aa: CASSPRDGGYEQYF
v_gene: TRBV6-5; j_gene: TRBJ1-4; abundance: NA; d_gene: NA; CDR3nt: TGTGCCAGCAGTTACTCTGGGGGGCTTGCTAATGAAAAACTGTTTTTT; CDR3aa: CASSYSGGLANEKLFF
v_gene: TRBV9; j_gene: TRBJ1-6; abundance: NA; d_gene: NA; CDR3nt: TGTGCCAGCAGCGTTACCCCCGGGGGATCGGAGTATAATTCACCCCTCCACTTT; CDR3aa: CASSVTPGGSEYNSPLHF
v_gene: TRBV7-9; j_gene: TRBJ1-2; abundance: NA; d_gene: NA; CDR3nt: TGTGCCAGCAGCCACTCCATGGACAGACAAGATGGCTACACCTTC; CDR3aa: CASSHSMDRQDGYTF
v_gene: TRBV12-5; j_gene: TRBJ1-5; abundance: NA; d_gene: NA; CDR3nt: TGTGCTAGTGGTTTGGAAACCGTAGAGCCCCAGCATTTT; CDR3aa: CASGLETVEPQHF
v_gene: TRBV27; j_gene: TRBJ1-2; abundance: NA; d_gene: TRBD1; CDR3nt: TGTGCCAGTAGATACGGGACAGGGTTTGGGGGCTACACCTTC; CDR3aa: CASRYGTGFGGYTF
v_gene: TRBV27; j_gene: TRBJ2-1; abundance: NA; d_gene: NA; CDR3nt: TGTGCCACCAAGAGTAATGAGCAGTTCTTC; CDR3aa: CATKSNEQFF
v_gene: TRBV2; j_gene: TRBJ1-1; abundance: NA; d_gene: NA; CDR3nt: TGTGCCAGCAGTGCCCGTCTTGGCGAGGACACTGAAGCTTTCTTT; CDR3aa: CASSARLGEDTEAFF
v_gene: TRBV18; j_gene: TRBJ2-1; abundance: once; d_gene: NA; CDR3nt: TGTGCCAGCTCACCGGTCAGCGTCGGCCCCCTCGGTGAGCAGTTCTTC; CDR3aa: CASSPVSVGPLGEQFF
v_gene: TRBV6-1; j_gene: TRBJ2-2; abundance: NA; d_gene: NA; CDR3nt: TGTGCCAGCAGTGCCCCGATAACAGGGTTCTACACCGGGGAGCTGTTTTTT; CDR3aa: CASSAPITGFYTGELFF
v_gene: TRBV20-1; j_gene: TRBJ1-2; abundance: few; d_gene: NA; CDR3nt: TGCAGTGCCAGATTGAACTACACCTTC; CDR3aa: CSARLNYTF
v_gene: TRBV5-1; j_gene: TRBJ1-1; abundance: NA; d_gene: TRBD1; CDR3nt: TGCGCCAGCAGCTTGGAGGCACAGGGGGCGAACACTGAAGCTTTCTTT; CDR3aa: CASSLEAQGANTEAFF
v_gene: TRBV27; j_gene: TRBJ2-7; abundance: few; d_gene: NA; CDR3nt: TGTGCCAGCAGCTCGGCGGCGGCGACCTCCTACGAGCAGTACTTC; CDR3aa: CASSSAAATSYEQYF
v_gene: TRBV6-5; j_gene: TRBJ2-1; abundance: few; d_gene: NA; CDR3nt: TGTGCCAGCAGTTACAATACTGACTACAATGAGCAGTTCTTC; CDR3aa: CASSYNTDYNEQFF
v_gene: TRBV7-9; j_gene: TRBJ2-4; abundance: NA; d_gene: NA; CDR3nt: TGTGCCAGCAGCTTAGGACAGGGAGGCATTCAGTACTTC; CDR3aa: CASSLGQGGIQYF
v_gene: TRBV18; j_gene: TRBJ1-4; abundance: NA; d_gene: NA; CDR3nt: TGTGCCAGCTCACCACCAAGGATTAATGAAAAACTGTTTTTT; CDR3aa: CASSPPRINEKLFF
v_gene: TRBV6-1; j_gene: TRBJ1-1; abundance: NA; d_gene: TRBD1; CDR3nt: TGTGCCAGCATGAGGGACAGTCGGGGCACTGAAGCTTTCTTT; CDR3aa: CASMRDSRGTEAFF
v_gene: TRBV15; j_gene: TRBJ2-1; abundance: NA; d_gene: TRBD1; CDR3nt: TGTGCCACCAGCAGAGACCGGGACAGGGCATATGAGCAGTTCTTC; CDR3aa: CATSRDRDRAYEQFF
v_gene: TRBV6-1; j_gene: TRBJ1-4; abundance: NA; d_gene: NA; CDR3nt: TGTGCCAGCAGTGAACGGACAGCCTATGCAACTAATGAAAAACTGTTTTTT; CDR3aa: CASSERTAYATNEKLFF
v_gene: TRBV9; j_gene: TRBJ1-2; abundance: NA; d_gene: NA; CDR3nt: TGTGCCAGCAGACAGGGTAATCATGGCTACACCTTC; CDR3aa: CASRQGNHGYTF
v_gene: TRBV6-5; j_gene: TRBJ2-7; abundance: NA; d_gene: NA; CDR3nt: TGTGCCAGCAGTTACGCGACTAGTTATGTCGAGCAGTACTTC; CDR3aa: CASSYATSYVEQYF
v_gene: TRBV4-1; j_gene: TRBJ2-3; abundance: NA; d_gene: TRBD1; CDR3nt: TGCGCCAGCAGCCGTACTAGACAGGGGGGCACAGATACGCAGTATTTT; CDR3aa: CASSRTRQGGTDTQYF
v_gene: TRBV6-1; j_gene: TRBJ2-5; abundance: NA; d_gene: TRBD1; CDR3nt: TGTGCCAGCAGTGTGGAGACAGGGGGCAGGGAGACCCAGTACTTC; CDR3aa: CASSVETGGRETQYF
v_gene: TRBV5-3; j_gene: TRBJ2-2; abundance: NA; d_gene: NA; CDR3nt: TGTGCCAGCAGCTCGCAGGGTAGATATGGCGGGGAGCTGTTTTTT; CDR3aa: CASSSQGRYGGELFF
v_gene: TRBV27; j_gene: TRBJ2-1; abundance: NA; d_gene: TRBD2; CDR3nt: TGTGCCAGCACTCCAGCGGGGTCTAGTGAGCAGTTCTTC; CDR3aa: CASTPAGSSEQFF
v_gene: TRBV5-5; j_gene: TRBJ1-2; abundance: NA; d_gene: TRBD1; CDR3nt: TGTGCCAGCAGCTCGGACAGGGTGACTTTC; CDR3aa: CASSSDRVTF
v_gene: TRBV11-2; j_gene: TRBJ2-7; abundance: NA; d_gene: TRBD1; CDR3nt: TGTGCCAGCAAAACCGACAGGGCTAGGGCCTACGAGCAGTACTTC; CDR3aa: CASKTDRARAYEQYF
v_gene: TRBV6-6; j_gene: TRBJ1-2; abundance: NA; d_gene: NA; CDR3nt: TGTGCCAGCAGTTACTCGAGAGGGGACTGGTATGGCTACACCTTC; CDR3aa: CASSYSRGDWYGYTF
v_gene: TRBV6-5; j_gene: TRBJ2-7; abundance: NA; d_gene: NA; CDR3nt: TGTGCCAGCAGTTACTCGACCGGCTACGAGCAGTACTTC; CDR3aa: CASSYSTGYEQYF
v_gene: TRBV4-1; j_gene: TRBJ1-1; abundance: NA; d_gene: NA; CDR3nt: TGCGCCAGCAGCCTCATACTCTCTAGCGGCACTGAAGCTTTCTTT; CDR3aa: CASSLILSSGTEAFF
v_gene: TRBV7-9; j_gene: TRBJ1-2; abundance: NA; d_gene: NA; CDR3nt: TGTGCCAGCAGCTTAACGGGACATCCTTATGGCTACACCTTC; CDR3aa: CASSLTGHPYGYTF
v_gene: TRBV13; j_gene: TRBJ2-1; abundance: NA; d_gene: NA; CDR3nt: TGTGCCAGCAGCTTAGCCAGGACCTACAATGAGCAGTTCTTC; CDR3aa: CASSLARTYNEQFF
v_gene: TRBV4-1; j_gene: TRBJ1-3; abundance: NA; d_gene: NA; CDR3nt: TGCGCCAGCAGCCAAGATTCGGTAGGGACTGGAAACACCATATATTTT; CDR3aa: CASSQDSVGTGNTIYF
v_gene: TRBV4-1; j_gene: TRBJ2-4; abundance: NA; d_gene: TRBD1; CDR3nt: TGCGCCAGCAGCCAAGCTAGGACAGGGGGAAACATTCAGTACTTC; CDR3aa: CASSQARTGGNIQYF
v_gene: TRBV5-1; j_gene: TRBJ2-7; abundance: NA; d_gene: TRBD2; CDR3nt: TGCGCCAGCAGCCCCCGCCGACTAGCCCCCTACGAGCAGTACTTC; CDR3aa: CASSPRRLAPYEQYF
v_gene: TRBV10-3; j_gene: TRBJ1-2; abundance: NA; d_gene: NA; CDR3nt: TGTGCCATCCGGACCGTGGGGGGCTACACCTTC; CDR3aa: CAIRTVGGYTF
v_gene: TRBV29-1; j_gene: TRBJ2-2; abundance: once; d_gene: NA; CDR3nt: TGCAGCGTTGTATCGAACACCGGGGAGCTGTTTTTT; CDR3aa: CSVVSNTGELFF
v_gene: TRBV25-1; j_gene: TRBJ2-7; abundance: NA; d_gene: NA; CDR3nt: TGTGCCAGCAGTGAGCAGGGTACCTACGAGCAGTACTTC; CDR3aa: CASSEQGTYEQYF
v_gene: TRBV19; j_gene: TRBJ1-6; abundance: NA; d_gene: TRBD1; CDR3nt: TGTGCCACCAAAATAACCGGGACAGGGGGGTATTCACCCCTCCACTTT; CDR3aa: CATKITGTGGYSPLHF
v_gene: TRBV6-1; j_gene: TRBJ2-5; abundance: NA; d_gene: TRBD2; CDR3nt: TGTGCCAGCAGTGAAATTGGGGACTACTCGATCGAGACCCAGTACTTC; CDR3aa: CASSEIGDYSIETQYF
v_gene: TRBV4-1; j_gene: TRBJ1-2; abundance: NA; d_gene: TRBD1; CDR3nt: TGCGCCAGCAGCCAAGTCCAGGGGGCCTCTGGCTACACCTTC; CDR3aa: CASSQVQGASGYTF
v_gene: TRBV2; j_gene: TRBJ1-2; abundance: medium-sized; d_gene: NA; CDR3nt: TGTGCCAGCAGTGAATGGGGGGCTCCTAACTATGGCTACACCTTC; CDR3aa: CASSEWGAPNYGYTF
v_gene: TRBV12-5; j_gene: TRBJ2-7; abundance: once; d_gene: NA; CDR3nt: TGTGCTAGTGGCCACGACAGCTACGAGCAGTACTTC; CDR3aa: CASGHDSYEQYF
v_gene: TRBV2; j_gene: TRBJ2-6; abundance: NA; d_gene: NA; CDR3nt: TGTGCCAGACCGACAGCCCCTGGGGCCAACGTCCTGACTTTC; CDR3aa: CARPTAPGANVLTF
v_gene: TRBV30; j_gene: TRBJ2-7; abundance: NA; d_gene: TRBD1; CDR3nt: TGTGCCTGGAGTCTCCGGGACAGGGCCTACGAGCAGTACTTC; CDR3aa: CAWSLRDRAYEQYF
v_gene: TRBV13; j_gene: TRBJ2-1; abundance: NA; d_gene: TRBD2; CDR3nt: TGTGCCAGCAAACTAGCGGAGGGTAGTGAGCAGTTCTTC; CDR3aa: CASKLAEGSEQFF
v_gene: TRBV7-8; j_gene: TRBJ2-6; abundance: NA; d_gene: NA; CDR3nt: TGTGCCAGCAGCTCCCCCGGGGTAGGCTCTGGGGCCAACGTCCTGACTTTC; CDR3aa: CASSSPGVGSGANVLTF
v_gene: TRBV30; j_gene: TRBJ1-1; abundance: few; d_gene: NA; CDR3nt: TGTGCCTGGTCCAGTGGGTTTGGCACTGAAGCTTTCTTT; CDR3aa: CAWSSGFGTEAFF